The 30 T cell receptor beta chains given below trace back to one sample, sequenced in a study of T cell repertoires in cytomegalovirus infection. TCRdb re-called the reads with MiXCR, one entry per CDR3 protein. The profile shows about 920,000 distinct CDR3 sequences, 30% to 40% of them singletons. Antigens of these TCRs are unknown. Sample: cultured CD8+ T cells from PBMCs, taken from culture after CMV antigen stimulation. Receptors originate from a human donor in good health (CMV status not recorded). Some clones in this sample may be carry-over from other donors' samples.

The V and J genes are TRBV4-2 and TRBJ1-3; D may be TRBD1 (5 bases). There are 13 residues in the CDR3. Germline V gene sequence: CDR1 LGHNA, CDR2 YNFKEQ. Trimming removed 5 bases at V and 4 bases at J, with 9 bases between. CDR3 loop: CASSWDRGNTIYF. CDR3 coding DNA: TGTGCCAGCAGCTGGGACCGAGGAAACACCATATATTTT.

At least ten counts were recorded for this clonotype. V gene TRBV7-9 combines with J gene TRBJ1-5; the D gene is possibly TRBD1 (5 bases). Trimming shortened V by 0 bases and J by 2 bases, and 17 bases separated the two germline ends. This CDR3 is 18 amino acids long. Germline V gene data show CDR1 as SEHNR and CDR2 as FQNEAQ (reference sequence). CDR3 DNA sequence: TGTGCCAGCAGCTTAGCGCTTGGGGGATACGAGGGCAATCAGCCCCAGCATTTT. Translating it yields CASSLALGGYEGNQPQHF.

A few counts support this clonotype. The V gene is TRBV25-1, the J gene TRBJ2-7; D is perhaps TRBD1 (5 bases). Germline V gene data show CDR1 as MGHDK and CDR2 as SYGVNS. The germline V and J ends were trimmed by 8 bases and 2 bases, with 13 bases remaining between them. This CDR3 region has 13 residues. DNA for the CDR3: TGTGCCAGCGACAGCCCCCTGACCTACGAGCAGTACTTC. Its translation is CASDSPLTYEQYF.

The table lists this clonotype with a few counts. The J gene is TRBJ1-2, the V gene TRBV20-1; possibly TRBD1 for D (5 bases). Germline V lookup: CDR1 DFQATT, CDR2 SNEGSKA (reference sequence). This CDR3 has 13 amino acids. The CDR3 sequence is CRALSGAEYGYTF. For the CDR3, the DNA is TGCAGGGCCCTTAGCGGGGCGGAATATGGCTACACCTTC.

The table lists this clonotype with many counts. The junction departs from germline at one end; a sequencing error may be responsible. This chain joins TRBV7-9 and TRBJ2-3; possibly TRBD2 for D (6 bases). The germline gives CDR1 SEHNR, CDR2 FQNEAQ (reference sequence). The CDR3 is 14 amino acids. The chain's CDR3 is CASSPRDSTDTQYF. The CDR3 DNA reads TGCGCCAGCAGCCCGCGGGACTCCACAGATACGCAGTATTTT. The entire variable domain, with the rest obtained from reference TRBV7-9 and TRBJ2-3, is as follows: DTGVSQNPRHKITKRGQNVTFRCDPISEHNRLYWYRQTLGQGPEFLTYFQNEAQLEKSRLLSDRFSAERPKGSFSTLEIQRTEQGDSAMYLCASSPRDSTDTQYFGPGTRLTVL.

The rearrangement joins TRBV28 to TRBJ2-1, with 9 bases matching TRBD2. Germline assignment: CDR1 MDHEN and CDR2 SYDVKM. The CDR3 has 17 residues. The V and J ends lost 5 bases and 4 bases, in that order; junction bases with no gene match: 12. CDR3 in amino acids: CASSPGGSGGIYNEQFF. The CDR3 nucleotides read TGTGCCAGCAGTCCCGGGGGGAGCGGGGGGATTTACAATGAGCAGTTCTTC.

This clonotype was detected only a few times. The chain couples TRBV12-5 to TRBJ1-2; D might be TRBD1 (5 bases). The CDR3 has 14 residues. Germline values: CDR1 LGHNT, CDR2 FRNRAP. With 5 bases removed from V and 7 bases from J, the gap between germline ends came to 17 bases. CDR3 sequence (DNA): TGTGCTAGTGGTCCTCCAGACCGGGGACTTGGCTACACCTTC. This sequence encodes CASGPPDRGLGYTF. The variable domain in full, completed from reference TRBV12-5 and TRBJ1-2, reads DARVTQTPRHKVTEMGQEVTMRCQPILGHNTVFWYRQTMMQGLELLAYFRNRAPLDDSGMPKDRFSAEMPDATLATLKIQPSEPRDSAVYFCASGPPDRGLGYTFGSGTRLTVV.

This rearrangement joins TRBV24-1 to TRBJ1-5; no firm D call. The germline CDR1 and CDR2 sequences are KGHDR and SFDVKD. The CDR3 length is 19 residues. Deletions cut 8 bases from V and 0 bases from J, with 25 bases between. The CDR3 bases are TGTGCCACCAAGGGATCCCCTGTTCGAGGATTGAGTAGCAATCAGCCCCAGCATTTT. It specifies CATKGSPVRGLSSNQPQHF.

In this sample, this clonotype turned up many times. The chain recombines TRBV7-8 with TRBJ2-3, with D possibly matching TRBD2 (6 bases). CDR1 and CDR2 from the germline V gene are SGHVS and FQNEAQ. CDR3 size: 15 residues. V gave up 5 bases and J gave up 2 bases, with 14 bases separating them. CDR3 nucleotides: TGTGCCAGCAGCCTGAAACTAGCCTACACAGATACGCAGTATTTT. Its protein is CASSLKLAYTDTQYF. Full variable domain (missing parts from reference TRBV7-8 and TRBJ2-3): GAGVSQSPRYKVAKRGQDVALRCDPISGHVSLFWYQQALGQGPEFLTYFQNEAQLDKSGLPSDRFFAERPEGSVSTLKIQRTQQEDSAVYLCASSLKLAYTDTQYFGPGTRLTVL.

This clonotype was detected only a few times. The chain is built from TRBV12-3 or TRBV12-4 and TRBJ2-3, with D hard to call. Trimming removed 1 base from V and 6 bases from J, with 14 bases in between. The CDR3 sequence is 15 residues long. The CDR3 loop reads CASSLGWTAGDTQYF. In DNA, the CDR3 is TGTGCCAGCAGTTTAGGATGGACCGCTGGCGATACGCAGTATTTT.

The chain employs TRBV20-1 and TRBJ2-5, with D perhaps assigned TRBD1 or TRBD2 (7 bases each). There are 14 residues in the CDR3. Germline CDR1 DFQATT, CDR2 SNEGSKA (reference sequence). The V gene lost 1 base and the J gene lost 4 bases, with 13 bases spanning the gap. CDR3 loop: CSARATGRAETQYF. Here the CDR3 DNA reads TGCAGTGCTAGAGCGACAGGGAGGGCAGAGACCCAGTACTTC.

This clonotype appeared a few times. J is TRBJ2-7 and V is TRBV7-2; D gene unclear. The CDR3 contains 16 residues. Germline V lookup: CDR1 SGHTA, CDR2 FQGNSA. V lost 5 bases to trimming and J lost 3 bases, with 20 bases between them. As DNA, the CDR3 is TGTGCCAGCAGCCGTCTAGAGAGCTCAAGCGACTACGAGCAGTACTTC. This sequence encodes CASSRLESSSDYEQYF.

The genes are TRBV19 and TRBJ2-2; no firm D call. Per germline, CDR1 LNHDA and CDR2 SQIVND (reference sequence). V was clipped by 8 bases and J by 1 base, with 8 bases between them. The length of the CDR3 is 13 residues. As DNA, the CDR3 is TGTGCCAGTGATAACAAGAACACCGGGGAGCTGTTTTTT. Amino acids: CASDNKNTGELFF.

This clonotype appeared many times. The DNA of the CDR3 is TGTGCCAGCAGTGTATACAGGGCCGGGGGGTATAGCAATCAGCCCCAGCATTTT. Its translation: CASSVYRAGGYSNQPQHF. The rearrangement joins TRBV6-1 to TRBJ1-5, with D possibly TRBD1 on 6 matching bases. The CDR3 runs to 18 residues. Trimming left V 4 bases short and J 0 bases short, with 19 bases between. The germline V gene has CDR1 MNHNS and CDR2 SASEGT.

This clonotype showed up many times. The gene calls are TRBV12-3 or TRBV12-4 and TRBJ2-2; D gene ambiguous. This CDR3 has 11 residues. Trimming removed 3 bases at V and 8 bases at J, with 4 bases between. In DNA, the CDR3 is TGTGCCAGCAGTTTCGGTGGGGAGCTGTTTTTT. Amino acids: CASSFGGELFF.

With respect to this clonotype: A much larger clone sits a single nucleotide away, making a read error possible. This rearrangement joins TRBV7-6 to TRBJ1-4; a possible D gene is TRBD1 (6 bases). Germline V gene sequence: CDR1 SGHVS, CDR2 FNYEAQ. The CDR3 covers 14 residues. Here the CDR3 DNA reads TGTGCCACCAGCTTAGTCGGACAGAATGAAAAACTGTTTTTT. Translating it yields CATSLVGQNEKLFF.

The rearrangement uses TRBV20-1 and TRBJ2-5; D remains unclear. This CDR3 is 13 amino acids long. Between the trimmed V and J ends, which lost 3 bases and 0 bases, there was a span of 8 bases. Germline V gives CDR1 DFQATT, CDR2 SNEGSKA (reference sequence). CDR3 region: CSASAVYQETQYF. CDR3 bases: TGCAGTGCTAGTGCAGTGTACCAAGAGACCCAGTACTTC.

J is TRBJ2-1 and V is TRBV6-5; the D gene is possibly TRBD1 (7 bases). The CDR3 covers 16 residues. CDR1 and CDR2 from the germline V gene are MNHEY and SVGAGI. V was shortened by 5 bases and J by 5 bases, with 19 bases between the two germline ends. The CDR3 sequence: CASSPQGGWANNEQFF. CDR3 nucleotide sequence: TGTGCCAGCAGTCCCCAGGGGGGTTGGGCCAACAATGAGCAGTTCTTC.

This chain uses TRBV9 with TRBJ2-5; D unresolved. Per germline, CDR1 SGDLS and CDR2 YYNGEE. CDR3 length equals 14 residues. The V end was cut by 0 bases, the J end by 4 bases, with 10 bases between. The CDR3 sequence is CASSVGGATETQYF. The CDR3 DNA sequence: TGTGCCAGCAGCGTAGGAGGAGCTACAGAGACCCAGTACTTC.

This chain joins TRBV10-3 and TRBJ2-2; possibly TRBD1 or TRBD2 for D (5 bases each). V shed 6 bases and J shed 0 bases, with 17 bases lying between them. Germline lookup yields CDR1 ENHRY and CDR2 SYGVKD. The CDR3 length is 17 residues. CDR3 loop: CAISLRDRGPNTGELFF. CDR3 sequence (DNA): TGTGCCATCAGCCTCCGGGACCGGGGACCGAACACCGGGGAGCTGTTTTTT.

The V call is TRBV6-5, the J call TRBJ1-1; D not certain. V was cut by 0 bases and J by 5 bases, with 7 bases left in between. Germline loops: CDR1 MNHEY, CDR2 SVGAGI. This CDR3 is built from 13 residues. The CDR3 protein is CASSYSRTTEAFF. For the CDR3, the DNA is TGTGCCAGCAGTTACTCGAGAACTACTGAAGCTTTCTTT.

This clonotype was found a few times. The V call is TRBV27, the J call TRBJ2-3; 11 bases are a match to TRBD2. Germline CDR1 MNHEY, CDR2 SMNVEV (reference sequence). CDR3 size: 15 residues. V gave up 7 bases and J gave up 2 bases; unmatched junction bases: 5. CDR3 sequence: CASNVLAGVTDTQYF. The CDR3 region has the DNA TGTGCCAGCAACGTACTAGCGGGGGTCACAGATACGCAGTATTTT.

V is TRBV9 and J is TRBJ1-3, with 7 bases aligning to TRBD1. The germline V gene encodes CDR1 SGDLS and CDR2 YYNGEE. The CDR3 extends over 15 amino acids. V was clipped by 8 bases and J by 0 bases; unmatched bases: 8. The CDR3 region has the DNA TGTGCCAGTGGGGACAGTTTTCTCTCTGGAAACACCATATATTTT. Residues: CASGDSFLSGNTIYF.

The CDR3 is CASSYTGKEPFETQYF. The CDR3 DNA is TGTGCCAGCAGTTATACAGGGAAGGAACCTTTCGAGACCCAGTACTTC. The chain uses TRBV28 and TRBJ2-5, with D possibly matching TRBD1 (6 bases). The CDR3 spans 16 residues. V gave up 4 bases and J gave up 5 bases, with 20 bases separating them. The germline CDR1 and CDR2 sequences are MDHEN and SYDVKM.

To note about this clonotype: The junction shows a germline mismatch at one end, possibly a read error. The genes are TRBV27 and TRBJ1-6; D perhaps matches TRBD1 (6 bases). The length of the CDR3 is 13 residues. Germline lookup yields CDR1 MNHEY and CDR2 SMNVEV (reference sequence). As DNA, the CDR3 is TGTGCCAACAGTTTATCAGGGGTGCGTCCCCTCCACTTT. Protein product: CANSLSGVRPLHF.

This clonotype was counted between two and nine times. This chain joins TRBV6-2 or TRBV6-3 and TRBJ1-5; 7 nucleotides line up with TRBD1. J lost 2 bases, V lost 7 bases, and 14 bases had no gene match. The CDR3 contains 17 residues. The V gene's germline CDR1 is MNHEY and CDR2 SVGEGT. The CDR3 loop reads CASKVDRAGFGNQPQHF. The DNA for the CDR3 is TGTGCCAGCAAAGTCGACAGGGCAGGGTTCGGCAATCAGCCCCAGCATTTT.

This clonotype was counted only a few times. The V and J genes are TRBV7-6 and TRBJ2-3; TRBD2 matches 8 bases. CDR1 and CDR2 from the germline V gene are SGHVS and FNYEAQ. The length of the CDR3 is 16 residues. V lost 4 bases and J lost 0; bases outside the gene matches: 6. The CDR3 sequence: CASSSGTRVSTDTQYF. In nucleotides, the CDR3 is TGTGCCAGCAGCTCCGGGACTAGGGTTAGCACAGATACGCAGTATTTT.

This clonotype has at least ten counts. The chain combines TRBV27 with TRBJ2-7, with D unresolved. The germline V gene has CDR1 MNHEY and CDR2 SMNVEV (reference sequence). The CDR3 totals 11 residues. V was pared by 6 bases and J by 5 bases, with 8 bases between. The CDR3 reads CASSLGHEQYF. CDR3 in DNA: TGTGCCAGCAGCTTAGGACACGAGCAGTACTTC.

In regard to this clonotype: The junction and the germline gene differ at one end; a read error may be behind it. The chain uses TRBV7-9 and TRBJ2-4, with D perhaps TRBD1 (6 bases). The CDR3 runs 14 residues. Germline assignment: CDR1 SEHNR and CDR2 FQNEAQ (reference sequence). CDR3 loop: CVSSFPARGNIQYF. CDR3 sequence (DNA): TGTGTCAGCAGCTTTCCGGCCAGGGGTAACATTCAGTACTTC.

The J gene is TRBJ1-2, the V gene TRBV29-1; D may be TRBD1 (5 bases). Germline V gives CDR1 SQVTM, CDR2 ANQGSEA. CDR3 length: 13 amino acids. The V end lost 5 bases, the J end lost 5 bases, and 15 bases lay between the germline ends. CDR3 DNA sequence: TGCAGCGTTCCGCGGGAGGACATTTATGGCTACACCTTC. This encodes CSVPREDIYGYTF.